This entry features one T cell receptor (beta chain) sequence. This record comes from a study of blood T cell repertoires in COVID-19. In the study overall: From T cells, B-cell-depleted T cells, or PBMCs came the material, which was cDNA or gDNA.

Trimming cost V 2 bases and J 0 bases, with 13 bases left between them. The CDR3 is 15 residues long. Germline assignment: CDR1 SQVTM and CDR2 ANQGSEA. Per the authors' pipeline: Reference gene primers were amplified, and this amplification served to estimate nucleated cell counts. The data were produced by immunoSEQ multiplex PCR, yet TCRdb's version contains in-frame clones alone and is incomplete. V, J and clone size are taken as reported in that table, and D and trimming were inferred from the DNA itself. Altogether some 200,000 clones are present, approximately 82% being singletons, with the ten largest covering under 1.5%.

The chain couples TRBV29-1 to TRBJ1-1, with D hard to call. Sequenced input: peripheral blood. The TCR was taken from a woman in her forties who had recovered from COVID-19. The CDR3, as DNA: TGCAGCGTTGAATTGGATGATCGGGTGAACACTGAAGCTTTCTTT. Its protein is CSVELDDRVNTEAFF.